Included here is one T cell receptor (beta chain) sequence, with context. What it recognizes is unknown. Individuals who donated were healthy Caucasians from Russia aged about 6 to 90. Together with a sample-barcoded 5' primer, a J-beta primer mix was included in a second PCR lasting roughly 6 to 12 cycles. Every sample gave at least 2.5 million paired-end reads containing CDR3. TCRdb itself ran the 5' RACE reads through MiXCR, one entry per CDR3 protein. The table lists about 1,600,000 distinct CDR3 sequences, 42% of them singletons, with around 8% in the top ten. Germline assignment: CDR1 LGHDT and CDR2 YNNKEL (reference sequence). The CDR3 runs 15 residues. The V gene lost 2 bases and the J gene lost 3 bases, with 12 bases spanning the gap. This sample stems from a study of blood T cells in healthy people across ages. Findings and caveats of the study: It was not known whether donors were CMV positive (a possible confounder of expanded clonotype changes).

The TCR originated in a young woman in good health. Sequencing was done on a sample of blood. The J gene is TRBJ2-3, the V gene TRBV3-1, with no clear D. Here the CDR3 reads CASSQFSDQTDTQYF. The DNA for the CDR3 is TGTGCCAGCAGCCAATTCAGCGACCAAACAGATACGCAGTATTTT.